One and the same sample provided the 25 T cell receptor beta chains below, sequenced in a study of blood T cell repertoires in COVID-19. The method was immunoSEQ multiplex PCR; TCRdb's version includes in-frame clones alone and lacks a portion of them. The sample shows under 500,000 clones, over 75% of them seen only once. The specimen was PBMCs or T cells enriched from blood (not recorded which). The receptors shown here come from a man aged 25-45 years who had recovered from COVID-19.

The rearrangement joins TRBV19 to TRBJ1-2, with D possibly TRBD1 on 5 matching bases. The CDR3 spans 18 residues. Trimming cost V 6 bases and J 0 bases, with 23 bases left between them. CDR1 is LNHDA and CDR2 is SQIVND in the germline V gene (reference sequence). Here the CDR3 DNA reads TGTGCCAGTAGACCCAAAACTCGGGGGGAACCATCTAACTATGGCTACACCTTC. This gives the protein CASRPKTRGEPSNYGYTF.

The CDR3 region has the DNA TGTGCCTGGAGTGTAATAATTGGGGGCAAGGATACGCAGTATTTT. Protein sequence: CAWSVIIGGKDTQYF. This chain connects TRBV30 to TRBJ2-3; TRBD1 is a possible D gene (6 bases). Germline assignment: CDR1 GTSNPN and CDR2 SVGIG (reference sequence). Trimming removed 0 bases at V and 6 bases at J, with 16 bases between. CDR3 length: 15 amino acids. Drawing the rest from reference TRBV30 and TRBJ2-3, the complete variable domain is SQTIHQWPATLVQPVGSPLSLECTVEGTSNPNLYWYRQAAGRGLQLLFYSVGIGQISSEVPQNLSASRPQDRQFILSSKKLLLSDSGFYLCAWSVIIGGKDTQYFGPGTRLTVL.

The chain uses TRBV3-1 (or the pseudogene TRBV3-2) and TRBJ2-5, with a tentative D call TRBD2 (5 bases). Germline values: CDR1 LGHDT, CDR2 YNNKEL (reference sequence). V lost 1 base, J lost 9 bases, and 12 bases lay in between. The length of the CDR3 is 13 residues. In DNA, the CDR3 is TGTGCCAGCAGCCAAGCCCTTGTTAGCGCCCAGTACTTC. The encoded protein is CASSQALVSAQYF.

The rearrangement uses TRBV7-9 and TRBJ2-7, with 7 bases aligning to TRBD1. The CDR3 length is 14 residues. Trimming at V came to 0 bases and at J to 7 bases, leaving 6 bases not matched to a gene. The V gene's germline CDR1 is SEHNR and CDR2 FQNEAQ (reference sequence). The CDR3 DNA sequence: TGTGCCAGCAGCTTAGCGACAGGGTTTGGAGAGCAGTACTTC. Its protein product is CASSLATGFGEQYF.

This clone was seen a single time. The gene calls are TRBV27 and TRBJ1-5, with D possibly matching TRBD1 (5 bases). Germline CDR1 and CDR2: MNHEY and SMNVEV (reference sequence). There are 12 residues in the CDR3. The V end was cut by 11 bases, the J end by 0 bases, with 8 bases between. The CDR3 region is CAAGGSNQPQHF. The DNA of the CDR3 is TGTGCCGCGGGGGGTAGCAATCAGCCCCAGCATTTT.

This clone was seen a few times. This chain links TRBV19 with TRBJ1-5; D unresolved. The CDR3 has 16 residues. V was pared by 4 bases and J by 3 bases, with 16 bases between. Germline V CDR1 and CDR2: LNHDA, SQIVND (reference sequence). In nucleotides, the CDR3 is TGTGCCAGTAGTACCGTGGCAGGCAGTAACAATCAGCCCCAGCATTTT. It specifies CASSTVAGSNNQPQHF.

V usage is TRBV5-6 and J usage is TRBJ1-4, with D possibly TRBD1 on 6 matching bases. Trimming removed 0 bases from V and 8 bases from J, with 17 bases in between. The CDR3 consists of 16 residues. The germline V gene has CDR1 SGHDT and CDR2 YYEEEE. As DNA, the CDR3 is TGTGCCAGCAGCTTGGGTGGGGGCGCATTGGGAGAAAAACTGTTTTTT. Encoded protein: CASSLGGGALGEKLFF.

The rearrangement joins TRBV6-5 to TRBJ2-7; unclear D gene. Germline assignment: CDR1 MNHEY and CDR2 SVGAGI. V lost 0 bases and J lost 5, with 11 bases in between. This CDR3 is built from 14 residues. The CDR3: CASSYSNSPDEQYF. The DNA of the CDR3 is TGTGCCAGCAGTTACTCTAATTCCCCTGACGAGCAGTACTTC.

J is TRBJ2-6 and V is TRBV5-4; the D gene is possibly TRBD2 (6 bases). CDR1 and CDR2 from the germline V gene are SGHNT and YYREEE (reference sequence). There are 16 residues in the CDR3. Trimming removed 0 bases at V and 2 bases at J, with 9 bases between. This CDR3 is CASSLAAGPGANVLTF. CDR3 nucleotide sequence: TGTGCCAGCAGCTTGGCGGCGGGGCCTGGGGCCAACGTCCTGACTTTC. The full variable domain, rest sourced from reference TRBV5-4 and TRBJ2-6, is ETGVTQSPTHLIKTRGQQVTLRCSSQSGHNTVSWYQQALGQGPQFIFQYYREEENGRGNFPPRFSGLQFPNYSSELNVNALELDDSALYLCASSLAAGPGANVLTFGAGSRLTVL.

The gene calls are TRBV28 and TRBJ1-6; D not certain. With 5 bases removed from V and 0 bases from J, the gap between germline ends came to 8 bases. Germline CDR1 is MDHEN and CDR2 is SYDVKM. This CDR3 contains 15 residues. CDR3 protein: CASSLVSSYNSPLHF. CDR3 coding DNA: TGTGCCAGCAGTCTGGTGAGCTCCTATAATTCACCCCTCCACTTT.

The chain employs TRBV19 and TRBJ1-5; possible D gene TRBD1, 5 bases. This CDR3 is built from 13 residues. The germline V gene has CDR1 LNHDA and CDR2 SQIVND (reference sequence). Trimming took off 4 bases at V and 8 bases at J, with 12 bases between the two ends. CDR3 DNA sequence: TGTGCCAGTAGTAGGGGGGATCTTGAGCCCCAGCATTTT. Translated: CASSRGDLEPQHF.

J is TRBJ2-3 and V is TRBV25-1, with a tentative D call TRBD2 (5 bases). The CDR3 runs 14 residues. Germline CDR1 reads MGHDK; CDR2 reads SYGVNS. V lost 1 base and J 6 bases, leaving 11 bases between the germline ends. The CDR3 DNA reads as TGTGCCAGCAGTGAATCGGTGGGAGTCGATACGCAGTATTTT. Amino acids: CASSESVGVDTQYF.

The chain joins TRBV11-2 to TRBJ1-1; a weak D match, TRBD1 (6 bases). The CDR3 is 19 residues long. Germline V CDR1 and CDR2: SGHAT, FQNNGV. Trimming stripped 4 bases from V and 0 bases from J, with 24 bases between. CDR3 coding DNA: TGTGCCAGCAGCTCGCGATCCCCTCGGACAGCACTCATGAACACTGAAGCTTTCTTT. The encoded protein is CASSSRSPRTALMNTEAFF. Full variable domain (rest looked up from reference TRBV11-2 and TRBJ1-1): EAGVAQSPRYKIIEKRQSVAFWCNPISGHATLYWYQQILGQGPKLLIQFQNNGVVDDSQLPKDRFSAERLKGVDSTLKIQPAKLEDSAVYLCASSSRSPRTALMNTEAFFGQGTRLTVV.

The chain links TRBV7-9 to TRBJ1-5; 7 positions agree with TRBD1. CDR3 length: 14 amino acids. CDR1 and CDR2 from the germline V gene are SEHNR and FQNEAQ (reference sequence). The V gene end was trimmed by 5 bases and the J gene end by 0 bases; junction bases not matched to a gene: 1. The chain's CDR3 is CASSNRGSNQPQHF. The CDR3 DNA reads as TGTGCCAGCAGCAACAGGGGTAGCAATCAGCCCCAGCATTTT.

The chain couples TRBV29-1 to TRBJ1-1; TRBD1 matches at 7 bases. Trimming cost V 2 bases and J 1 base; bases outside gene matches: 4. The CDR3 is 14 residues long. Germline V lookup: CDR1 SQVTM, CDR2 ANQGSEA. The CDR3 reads CSVESSGGNTEAFF. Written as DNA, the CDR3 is TGCAGCGTTGAATCGTCAGGGGGGAACACTGAAGCTTTCTTT.

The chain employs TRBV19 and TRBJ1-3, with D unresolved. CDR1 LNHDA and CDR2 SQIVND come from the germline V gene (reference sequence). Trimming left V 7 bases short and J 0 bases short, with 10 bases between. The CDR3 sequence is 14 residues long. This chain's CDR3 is CASTIRSSGNTIYF. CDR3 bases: TGTGCCAGTACCATCCGGAGCTCTGGAAACACCATATATTTT.

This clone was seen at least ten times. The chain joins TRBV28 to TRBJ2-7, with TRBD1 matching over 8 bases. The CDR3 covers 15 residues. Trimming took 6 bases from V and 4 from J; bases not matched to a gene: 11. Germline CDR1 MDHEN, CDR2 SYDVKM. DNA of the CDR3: TGTGCCAGCAGCCAGCGGACAGGGCTGGTTTACGAGCAGTACTTC. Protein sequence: CASSQRTGLVYEQYF.

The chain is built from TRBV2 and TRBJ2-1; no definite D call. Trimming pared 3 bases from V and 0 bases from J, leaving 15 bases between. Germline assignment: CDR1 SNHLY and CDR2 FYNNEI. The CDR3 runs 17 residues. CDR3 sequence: CASSDPLGESSYNEQFF. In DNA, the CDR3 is TGTGCCAGCAGTGACCCGTTGGGCGAGAGCTCCTACAATGAGCAGTTCTTC. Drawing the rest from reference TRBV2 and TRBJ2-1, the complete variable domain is EPEVTQTPSHQVTQMGQEVILRCVPISNHLYFYWYRQILGQKVEFLVSFYNNEISEKSEIFDDQFSVERPDGSNFTLKIRSTKLEDSAMYFCASSDPLGESSYNEQFFGPGTRLTVL.

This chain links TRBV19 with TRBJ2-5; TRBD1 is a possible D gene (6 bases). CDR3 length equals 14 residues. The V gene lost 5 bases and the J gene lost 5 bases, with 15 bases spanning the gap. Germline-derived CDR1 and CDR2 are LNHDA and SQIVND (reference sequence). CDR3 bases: TGTGCCAGTAGTCGAACAGGGAAGGGGGAGACCCAGTACTTC. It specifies CASSRTGKGETQYF.

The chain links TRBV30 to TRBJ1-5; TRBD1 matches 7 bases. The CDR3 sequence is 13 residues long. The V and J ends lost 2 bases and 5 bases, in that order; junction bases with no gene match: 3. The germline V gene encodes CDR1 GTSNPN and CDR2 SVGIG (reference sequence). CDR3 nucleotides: TGTGCCTGGAGTCACACAGGGGATCAGCCCCAGCATTTT. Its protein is CAWSHTGDQPQHF.

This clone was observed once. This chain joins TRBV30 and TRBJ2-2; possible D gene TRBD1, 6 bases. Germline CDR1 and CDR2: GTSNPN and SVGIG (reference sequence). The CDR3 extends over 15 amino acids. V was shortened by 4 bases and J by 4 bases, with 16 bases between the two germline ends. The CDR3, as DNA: TGTGCCTGGAACTCTGGGGGCGCCTCCACCGGGGAGCTGTTTTTT. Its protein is CAWNSGGASTGELFF.

The CDR3 coding sequence is TGCAGTGCTGGGCTTTACAATGAGCAGTTCTTC. This sequence encodes CSAGLYNEQFF. This chain uses TRBV20-1 with TRBJ2-1; no clear D. V was trimmed by 5 bases and J by 4 bases, leaving 6 bases between them. The CDR3 covers 11 residues. The germline V gene encodes CDR1 DFQATT and CDR2 SNEGSKA (reference sequence).

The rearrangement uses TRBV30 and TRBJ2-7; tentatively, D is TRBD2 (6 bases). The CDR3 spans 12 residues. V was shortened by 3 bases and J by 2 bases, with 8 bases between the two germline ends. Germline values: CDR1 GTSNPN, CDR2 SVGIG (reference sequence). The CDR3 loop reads CAWSGGTYEQYF. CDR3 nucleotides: TGTGCCTGGAGCGGCGGGACCTACGAGCAGTACTTC. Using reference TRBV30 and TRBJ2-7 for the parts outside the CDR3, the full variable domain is SQTIHQWPATLVQPVGSPLSLECTVEGTSNPNLYWYRQAAGRGLQLLFYSVGIGQISSEVPQNLSASRPQDRQFILSSKKLLLSDSGFYLCAWSGGTYEQYFGPGTRLTVT.

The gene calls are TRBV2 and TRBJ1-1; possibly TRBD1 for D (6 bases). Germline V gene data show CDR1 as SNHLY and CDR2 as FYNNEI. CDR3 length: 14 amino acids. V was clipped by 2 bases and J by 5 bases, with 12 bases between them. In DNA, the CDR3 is TGTGCCAGCAGTGAATCAGGGGAAAATACTGAAGCTTTCTTT. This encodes CASSESGENTEAFF.

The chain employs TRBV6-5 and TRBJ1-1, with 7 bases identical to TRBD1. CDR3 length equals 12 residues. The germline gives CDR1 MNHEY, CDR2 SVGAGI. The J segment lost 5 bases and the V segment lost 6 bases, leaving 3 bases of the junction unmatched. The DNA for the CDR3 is TGTGCCAGCAGCGAGGGGGCAACTGAAGCTTTCTTT. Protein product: CASSEGATEAFF.